These 31 T cell receptor beta chains were all obtained from the same sample, sequenced in a study of technical replicates of blood from several donors (dated by TCRdb to 2016 to 2017). Libraries were built with the immunoSEQ multiplex PCR assay. TCRdb's version of the immuneACCESS table is confined to in-frame rearrangements and falls short of the full clone set. An unresolved V gene accounts for under half of the shortfall where checked; the remainder is of unknown origin. Within this sample are just under 45,000 clones, with roughly 96% of them counted one time only. The ten most abundant clones make up around 0.35% of the sample. Material for sequencing was T cells isolated from PBMCs. The source of these receptors is a human donor in good health.

V usage is TRBV19 and J usage is TRBJ2-2; D possibly corresponds to TRBD2 (6 bases). Trimming removed 3 bases at V and 2 bases at J, with 7 bases between. Germline CDR1 LNHDA, CDR2 SQIVND (reference sequence). This CDR3 region has 14 residues. The CDR3 reads CASSMAGNTGELFF. The CDR3 bases are TGTGCCAGTAGTATGGCGGGAAACACCGGGGAGCTGTTTTTT. Based on the CDR3 plus reference TRBV19 and TRBJ2-2, the full variable domain is DGGITQSPKYLFRKEGQNVTLSCEQNLNHDAMYWYRQDPGQGLRLIYYSQIVNDFQKGDIAEGYSVSREKKESFPLTVTSAQKNPTAFYLCASSMAGNTGELFFGEGSRLTVL.

This clone occurred once. V usage is TRBV7-6 and J usage is TRBJ2-2; 8 bases fit TRBD1. CDR3 length: 18 residues. The V gene end was trimmed by 2 bases and the J gene end by 4 bases; junction bases not matched to a gene: 12. Germline V gives CDR1 SGHVS, CDR2 FNYEAQ. CDR3 sequence (DNA): TGTGCCAGCAGCTTATGGGAGGACAGGGAATACTTCACCGGGGAGCTGTTTTTT. Its protein is CASSLWEDREYFTGELFF.

The chain joins TRBV6-5 to TRBJ1-1, with 7 bases that match TRBD1. Germline V lookup: CDR1 MNHEY, CDR2 SVGAGI. V was pared by 6 bases and J by 11 bases, with 15 bases of the junction left unmatched. The CDR3 length is 14 residues. This chain's CDR3 is CASRPDRRLREAFF. CDR3 coding DNA: TGTGCCAGCAGGCCGGACAGGAGACTTCGAGAGGCTTTCTTT.

This chain links TRBV6-1 with TRBJ2-7; D call uncertain. This CDR3 is 11 amino acids long. The germline V and J ends were trimmed by 4 bases and 2 bases, with 3 bases remaining between them. Germline CDR1 is MNHNS and CDR2 is SASEGT. The CDR3 bases are TGTGCCAGCAGTGGAGCCTACGAGCAGTACTTC. Encoded protein: CASSGAYEQYF.

The J gene is TRBJ1-4, the V gene TRBV28; possible D gene TRBD1, 6 bases. This CDR3 spans 16 amino acids. Germline CDR1 reads MDHEN; CDR2 reads SYDVKM. Trimming took off 6 bases at V and 7 bases at J, with 21 bases between the two ends. DNA for the CDR3: TGTGCCAGCAGCTTAACCCTTCAGGGGCTACGTGAAAAACTGTTTTTT. It is translated as CASSLTLQGLREKLFF. The full variable domain, rest sourced from reference TRBV28 and TRBJ1-4, is DVKVTQSSRYLVKRTGEKVFLECVQDMDHENMFWYRQDPGLGLRLIYFSYDVKMKEKGDIPEGYSVSREKKERFSLILESASTNQTSMYLCASSLTLQGLREKLFFGSGTQLSVL.

This chain joins TRBV30 and TRBJ2-7, with D tentatively TRBD1 (6 bases). Germline-derived CDR1 and CDR2 are GTSNPN and SVGIG (reference sequence). The CDR3 loop spans 13 amino acids. With 0 bases removed from V and 3 bases from J, the gap between germline ends came to 9 bases. DNA of the CDR3: TGTGCCTGGAGTGTAATCAGGGGCTACGAGCAGTACTTC. Encoded protein: CAWSVIRGYEQYF.

The V call is TRBV27, the J call TRBJ2-7; 10 positions match TRBD1. V lost 0 bases to trimming and J lost 2 bases; unmatched junction nucleotides: 7. CDR1 MNHEY and CDR2 SMNVEV come from the germline V gene (reference sequence). CDR3 length: 17 amino acids. The CDR3 is CASSLSSPGTGAYEQYF. The CDR3 DNA sequence: TGTGCCAGCAGTTTATCTAGCCCCGGGACAGGGGCCTACGAGCAGTACTTC.

The V and J genes are TRBV5-1 and TRBJ2-5; tentatively, D is TRBD2 (6 bases). Germline values: CDR1 SGHRS, CDR2 YFSETQ. Trimming shortened V by 7 bases and J by 4 bases, and 14 bases separated the two germline ends. The CDR3 length is 13 residues. In DNA form, the CDR3 reads TGCGCCAGCGGAGTGGGGGGAGGAGAGACCCAGTACTTC. This gives the protein CASGVGGGETQYF.

The chain couples TRBV21-1 to TRBJ1-2; whether TRBD1, the table's D call, matches the DNA was not checked. TRBV21-1 is a pseudogene locus. The CDR3 covers 15 residues. The CDR3 region is CASSKAQEGYYGYTF. DNA of the CDR3: TGTGCCAGCAGCAAAGCGCAGGAAGGCTACTATGGCTACACCTTC.

The chain uses TRBV29-1 and TRBJ2-7, with TRBD2 identical over 12 bases. With V trimmed by 5 bases and J by 4 bases, 15 bases remained unmatched. Germline-derived CDR1 and CDR2 are SQVTM and ANQGSEA. The CDR3 covers 17 residues. For the CDR3, the DNA is TGCAGCGTTCCTGAATATACGACTAGCGGGAGTATTTACGAGCAGTACTTC. It codes for CSVPEYTTSGSIYEQYF.

The CDR3 reads CASSFRYEQYF. The CDR3 DNA reads as TGTGCCAGCAGCTTTAGATACGAGCAGTACTTC. V usage is TRBV5-5 and J usage is TRBJ2-7, with D unclear. Germline V gives CDR1 SGHKS, CDR2 YYEKEE (reference sequence). Trimming shortened V by 2 bases and J by 4 bases, and 4 bases separated the two germline ends. The CDR3 runs to 11 residues. The full variable domain, with the rest looked up from reference TRBV5-5 and TRBJ2-7, is DAGVTQSPTHLIKTRGQQVTLRCSPISGHKSVSWYQQVLGQGPQFIFQYYEKEERGRGNFPDRFSARQFPNYSSELNVNALLLGDSALYLCASSFRYEQYFGPGTRLTVT.

The chain uses TRBV5-1 and TRBJ2-1; TRBD2 agrees at 9 bases. The CDR3 covers 16 residues. Germline V gives CDR1 SGHRS, CDR2 YFSETQ. The J segment lost 7 bases and the V segment lost 0 bases, leaving 8 bases of the junction unmatched. CDR3 region: CASSLGLAGAINEQFF. DNA for the CDR3: TGCGCCAGCAGCTTGGGGTTAGCGGGAGCAATAAATGAGCAGTTCTTC.

The gene calls are TRBV9 and TRBJ2-3, with 8 bases lining up with TRBD2. The length of the CDR3 is 17 residues. CDR1 is SGDLS and CDR2 is YYNGEE in the germline V gene. Trimming took 0 bases from V and 5 from J; bases not matched to a gene: 11. The chain's CDR3 is CASSVEPAGATQDTQYF. In nucleotides, the CDR3 is TGTGCCAGCAGCGTAGAGCCAGCGGGAGCCACACAAGATACGCAGTATTTT.

The gene calls are TRBV7-9 and TRBJ1-5; D gene unclear. The CDR3 totals 16 residues. Germline values: CDR1 SEHNR, CDR2 FQNEAQ (reference sequence). Trimming left V 4 bases short and J 3 bases short, with 16 bases between. The chain's CDR3 is CASSSSEREHNQPQHF. The CDR3, as DNA: TGTGCCAGCAGCTCCTCGGAACGGGAGCACAATCAGCCCCAGCATTTT.

As for this clone: A read error may produce the germline difference seen at one junction end. The V and J genes are TRBV7-9 and TRBJ1-3; 7 bases align to TRBD1. The germline gives CDR1 SEHNR, CDR2 FQNEAQ (reference sequence). The CDR3 is 15 residues long. The CDR3, as DNA: TGTGCCAGCAGCTTAACCGACAGGGTTGGACACACCATATATTTT. Residues: CASSLTDRVGHTIYF.

This clone was found once. The V call is TRBV19, the J call TRBJ2-7; D remains ambiguous. This CDR3 comprises 13 residues. CDR1 and CDR2 (germline): LNHDA, SQIVND (reference sequence). V lost 3 bases to trimming and J lost 4 bases, with 10 bases between them. CDR3 region: CASSIGGTYEQYF. CDR3 in DNA: TGTGCCAGTAGTATTGGCGGTACTTACGAGCAGTACTTC.

This rearrangement joins TRBV5-4 to TRBJ1-2; 8 bases line up with TRBD1. CDR1 and CDR2 (germline): SGHNT, YYREEE (reference sequence). The trim removed 1 base at V and 4 bases at J, leaving 6 bases unmatched. This CDR3 has 15 amino acids. CDR3 amino acids: CASSLMVTGGYGYTF. CDR3 bases: TGTGCCAGCAGCTTGATGGTAACAGGGGGCTATGGCTACACCTTC.

J is TRBJ1-4 and V is TRBV4-3; D call uncertain. Trimming stripped 0 bases from V and 7 bases from J, with 15 bases between. The CDR3 is made up of 16 amino acids. Germline assignment: CDR1 LGHNA and CDR2 YSLEER. The CDR3 protein is CASSQEFRTELEKLFF. CDR3 in DNA: TGCGCCAGCAGCCAAGAATTCCGGACTGAACTTGAAAAACTGTTTTTT.

This clone is a singleton in its sample. The chain uses TRBV7-2 and TRBJ1-4, with D possibly being TRBD1 (5 bases). Germline assignment: CDR1 SGHTA and CDR2 FQGNSA. The CDR3 sequence is 12 residues long. The V end was cut by 3 bases, the J end by 8 bases, with 7 bases between. The CDR3 bases are TGTGCCAGCAGCTTCTCAGGGGAAAAACTGTTTTTT. Translation gives CASSFSGEKLFF.

V usage is TRBV6-5 and J usage is TRBJ1-4; D may be TRBD1 (6 bases). The CDR3 contains 15 residues. Germline V CDR1 and CDR2: MNHEY, SVGAGI. Trimming removed 2 bases at V and 11 bases at J, with 18 bases between. This CDR3 is CASSYGGGGLEKLFF. CDR3 sequence (DNA): TGTGCCAGCAGTTACGGAGGGGGAGGGTTAGAGAAACTGTTTTTT.

The chain employs TRBV11-2 and TRBJ2-7; 11 positions match TRBD2. Germline CDR1 SGHAT, CDR2 FQNNGV. CDR3 size: 17 residues. J was trimmed by 4 bases and V by 4 bases; bases with no gene match: 12. The CDR3 protein is CASSSGGVAGGQYEQYF. The CDR3 coding sequence is TGTGCCAGCAGCTCCGGAGGGGTAGCGGGAGGGCAGTACGAGCAGTACTTC.

The V and J genes are TRBV7-2 and TRBJ1-4; possible D gene TRBD1, 5 bases. V lost 5 bases, J lost 7 bases, and 11 bases lay in between. The CDR3 extends over 13 amino acids. Germline-derived CDR1 and CDR2 are SGHTA and FQGNSA. CDR3 sequence reads: CASSPGGFEKLFF. Here the CDR3 DNA reads TGTGCCAGCAGCCCCGGGGGGTTTGAAAAACTGTTTTTT. Full variable domain (remainder filled in from reference TRBV7-2 and TRBJ1-4): GAGVSQSPSNKVTEKGKDVELRCDPISGHTALYWYRQSLGQGLEFLIYFQGNSAPDKSGLPSDRFSAERTGGSVSTLTIQRTQQEDSAVYLCASSPGGFEKLFFGSGTQLSVL.

V and J are TRBV4-1 and TRBJ2-1; the match to TRBD2 covers 12 bases. The junction had 6 bases not matched to a gene; V was cut back by 4 bases and J by 2 bases. CDR1 is MGHRA and CDR2 is YSYEKL in the germline V gene. There are 17 residues in the CDR3. CDR3 nucleotide sequence: TGCGCCAGCAGCCTTAATCTAGCGGGAGGGCCCTACAATGAGCAGTTCTTC. Translating it yields CASSLNLAGGPYNEQFF.

The rearrangement joins TRBV11-3 to TRBJ2-7; D remains unclear. In germline, CDR1 is SGHNT, CDR2 YENEEA. V was pared by 1 base and J by 8 bases, with 9 bases between. CDR3 length: 12 residues. The CDR3 coding sequence is TGTGCCAGCAGCTTAGTCGGAGAGCAGCAGTACTTC. Residues: CASSLVGEQQYF.

This clone was observed a single time. CDR3 nucleotide sequence: TGTGCCTGCAAAGGACTAGCGGGGCTCGAGCAGTACTTC. As protein: CACKGLAGLEQYF. This chain links TRBV30 with TRBJ2-7, with 12 bases matching TRBD2. The CDR3 covers 13 residues. Trimming at V came to 6 bases and at J to 6 bases, leaving 6 bases not matched to a gene. Germline V gene sequence: CDR1 GTSNPN, CDR2 SVGIG (reference sequence). The full variable domain, completed using reference TRBV30 and TRBJ2-7, is SQTIHQWPATLVQPVGSPLSLECTVEGTSNPNLYWYRQAAGRGLQLLFYSVGIGQISSEVPQNLSASRPQDRQFILSSKKLLLSDSGFYLCACKGLAGLEQYFGPGTRLTVT.

The rearrangement joins TRBV5-1 to TRBJ1-2; 8 bases are a match to TRBD1. Trimming removed 2 bases from V and 4 bases from J; junction bases left unmatched: 7. This CDR3 region has 15 residues. In germline, CDR1 is SGHRS, CDR2 YFSETQ. CDR3 DNA sequence: TGCGCCAGCAGCTTATCAGGGGGCGAAGCCTATGGCTACACCTTC. As protein: CASSLSGGEAYGYTF.

J is TRBJ2-1 and V is TRBV5-1, with 7 bases matching TRBD1. Germline assignment: CDR1 SGHRS and CDR2 YFSETQ. With 2 bases clipped from V and 5 bases from J, the junction kept 4 bases outside the gene matches. The CDR3 is 14 amino acids. CDR3 sequence: CASSFGQENNEQFF. The CDR3 bases are TGCGCCAGCAGCTTCGGACAGGAGAACAATGAGCAGTTCTTC.

This rearrangement joins TRBV18 to TRBJ2-7; 12 nucleotides match TRBD2. In germline, CDR1 is KGHSH, CDR2 LQKENI. The CDR3 is 16 amino acids. The V and J ends lost 5 bases and 2 bases, in that order; junction bases with no gene match: 7. The chain's CDR3 is CASSSLTSGRTYEQYF. The CDR3 coding sequence is TGTGCCAGCTCATCTTTGACTAGCGGGAGAACCTACGAGCAGTACTTC.

This clone has a single count. For the CDR3, the DNA is TGTGCCAGCCGCGGGAGCTCCTACGAGCAGTACTTC. The encoded protein is CASRGSSYEQYF. This chain joins TRBV7-9 and TRBJ2-7; 7 bases line up with TRBD2. This CDR3 contains 12 residues. Germline values: CDR1 SEHNR, CDR2 FQNEAQ (reference sequence). The trim removed 8 bases at V and 0 bases at J, leaving 1 base unmatched.

The chain combines TRBV11-3 with TRBJ1-1, with 11 bases fitting TRBD1. The J segment lost 4 bases and the V segment lost 2 bases, leaving 3 bases of the junction unmatched. This CDR3 region has 15 residues. CDR1 is SGHNT and CDR2 is YENEEA in the germline V gene. The CDR3 bases are TGTGCCAGCAGCTTAAGGGGACAGGGGGGCACTGAAGCTTTCTTT. Protein product: CASSLRGQGGTEAFF.

The chain combines TRBV10-3 with TRBJ1-1, with D hard to call. CDR1 is ENHRY, CDR2 SYGVKD, per germline. The V and J ends lost 4 bases and 11 bases respectively, with 14 bases between them. This CDR3 contains 12 residues. For the CDR3, the DNA is TGTGCCATCAGTGGCGGGTTTGAGGAGGCTTTCTTT. Residues: CAISGGFEEAFF.